A selection of T cell receptor beta chains follows, all from one sample in a study of T cell repertoires and Cas9 in healthy adults. TCRdb keeps only in-frame clones here, not all; method: immunoSEQ multiplex PCR. The profile shows 20,000 to 25,000 clones, approximately 90% of them singletons. Sequences were obtained from CD4+ effector T cells (CD127+, CD25-, CD137-, CD154-) from PBMCs; culture status not recorded. These receptors originate from a human donor in good health. Both conserved end residues are part of each CDR3. A D gene is named only where the DNA matches it firmly. Expanded clones are given a class, and other clones once, few, many or no size at all.

j_call clone_size v_call d_call cdr3_nt cdr3_aa
TRBJ1-5 NA TRBV5-1 TRBD1 TGCGCCAGCAGCTTGGACGGACAGGGAAATCAGCCCCAGCATTTT CASSLDGQGNQPQHF
TRBJ2-3 once TRBV15 NA TGTGCCACCAGCAGAGGAATGGGGCAGGCCGGGAGTAGGACAGATACGCAGTATTTT CATSRGMGQAGSRTDTQYF
TRBJ2-6 NA TRBV7-3 NA TGTGCCAGCAGCTTAACCTCTGGGGCCAACGTCCTGACTTTC CASSLTSGANVLTF
TRBJ2-7 NA TRBV5-1 NA TGCGCCAGCAGCTTGGGAGGCGGTTCCTACGAGCAGTACTTC CASSLGGGSYEQYF
TRBJ1-3 once TRBV6-5 TRBD1 TGTGCCAGCAGTTACAGGGGGCCAGGAAACACCATATATTTT CASSYRGPGNTIYF
TRBJ2-5 NA TRBV4-2 NA TGTGCCAGCAGCCAAGAAAAACAGCCACAGGGTGGAGAGACCCAGTACTTC CASSQEKQPQGGETQYF
TRBJ1-6 NA TRBV14 NA TGTGCCAGCAGCTTTTCGGGGGGTGGTTCACCCCTCCACTTT CASSFSGGGSPLHF
TRBJ1-2 NA TRBV10-2 NA TGCGCCAGCAGTGAGTCTAAGGGGATGAGCGGCTACACCTTC CASSESKGMSGYTF
TRBJ1-1 NA TRBV7-8 NA TGTGCCAGCAGCCCTCGACAGGAGACGAACACTGAAGCTTTCTTT CASSPRQETNTEAFF
TRBJ1-6 NA TRBV28 NA TGTGCCAGCAGTGGGGGGTTTTATAATTCACCCCTCCACTTT CASSGGFYNSPLHF
TRBJ1-1 NA TRBV5-1 NA TGCGCCAGCTCGGGGACAATTGAAGCTTTCTTT CASSGTIEAFF
TRBJ2-1 NA TRBV10-3 NA TGTGCCACCCTAGGGGCCAGGAGCTCCTACAATGAGCAGTTCTTC CATLGARSSYNEQFF
TRBJ1-4 few TRBV4-3 NA TGCGCCAGCAGCCAAGAGGGGGGCGGGGAAAAACTGTTTTTT CASSQEGGGEKLFF
TRBJ2-2 NA TRBV15 NA TGTGCCACCGCAGTTCCCTTCGGGGAGCTGTTTTTT CATAVPFGELFF
TRBJ1-4 NA TRBV15 TRBD1 TGTGCCACCAGCAGACCGACAGGGATTAGCCTGTTTTTT CATSRPTGISLFF
TRBJ2-2 NA TRBV5-6 NA TGTGCCAGCAGCTTGGGGCCATGGGAGCTGTTTTTT CASSLGPWELFF
TRBJ2-3 once TRBV7-2 NA TGTGCCAGCAGCCCTAGCACAGATACGCAGTATTTT CASSPSTDTQYF
TRBJ1-5 NA TRBV6-1 NA TGTGCCAGCAGTTATGGGGGGGATGGCCAGCCCCAGCATTTT CASSYGGDGQPQHF
TRBJ1-4 NA TRBV28 NA TGTGCCAGCAGTTTATCGTCAGGGCATGAAAAACTGTTTTTT CASSLSSGHEKLFF
TRBJ1-3 NA TRBV4-1 TRBD1 TGCGCCAGCAGCCCCTTACCCCACAGGGGGCGTGAGTCTGGAAACACCATATATTTT CASSPLPHRGRESGNTIYF
TRBJ1-2 NA TRBV4-1 NA TGCGCCAGCAGCCAAGATCTCCCACAGGGTATGATGGACTACACCTTC CASSQDLPQGMMDYTF
TRBJ1-5 once TRBV19 NA TGTGCCAGTAATCCCCGCAGGCAGGTCAGCAATCAGCCCCAGCATTTT CASNPRRQVSNQPQHF
TRBJ2-1 NA TRBV18 NA TGTGCCAGCTCACCAATCGGGGGCGGGAGCGTTTCCCGCTTCTTC CASSPIGGGSVSRFF